This T cell receptor (beta chain) was recorded in a study of blood T cell repertoires in COVID-19. On the study more broadly: PBMCs, B-cell-depleted T cells, or T cells provided the cDNA or gDNA that made up the material.

Under the authors' procedure: The assay estimated nucleated cells by amplifying reference gene primers. Generated by immunoSEQ multiplex PCR, the TCRdb table keeps only in-frame clones and is missing some. That table gives V, J and clone size, and the DNA gave D and trimming. The data show some 290,000 clones, roughly 91% seen once. The participants were between roughly 18 and 100 years old and came from some 23 US areas. Cohorts were determined from participant-reported clinical history. Sequenced: PBMCs or T cells enriched from blood (not recorded which). This clonotype originated in a woman aged 40 to 50 with acute COVID-19.

The CDR3 DNA follows: TGTGCCATTTCGACAGACCGCGAGACCCAGTACTTC. Its protein product is CAISTDRETQYF. The chain has TRBV6-5 and TRBJ2-5; tentative D call: TRBD1 (5 bases). Germline CDR1 reads MNHEY; CDR2 reads SVGAGI. V was shortened by 10 bases and J by 5 bases, with 14 bases between the two germline ends. The CDR3 extends over 12 amino acids.